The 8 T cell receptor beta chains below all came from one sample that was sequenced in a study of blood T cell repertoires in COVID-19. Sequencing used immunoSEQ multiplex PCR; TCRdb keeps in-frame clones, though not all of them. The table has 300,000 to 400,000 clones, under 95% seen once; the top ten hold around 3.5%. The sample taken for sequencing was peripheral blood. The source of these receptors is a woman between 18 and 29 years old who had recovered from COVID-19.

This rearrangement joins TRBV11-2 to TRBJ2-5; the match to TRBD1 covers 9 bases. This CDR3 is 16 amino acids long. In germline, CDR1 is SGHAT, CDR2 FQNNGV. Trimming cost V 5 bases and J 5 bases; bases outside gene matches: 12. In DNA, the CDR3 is TGTGCCAGCAGCCCAGAGGGACAGGGCTTGGAGGAGACCCAGTACTTC. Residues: CASSPEGQGLEETQYF. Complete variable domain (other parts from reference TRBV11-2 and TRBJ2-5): EAGVAQSPRYKIIEKRQSVAFWCNPISGHATLYWYQQILGQGPKLLIQFQNNGVVDDSQLPKDRFSAERLKGVDSTLKIQPAKLEDSAVYLCASSPEGQGLEETQYFGPGTRLLVL.

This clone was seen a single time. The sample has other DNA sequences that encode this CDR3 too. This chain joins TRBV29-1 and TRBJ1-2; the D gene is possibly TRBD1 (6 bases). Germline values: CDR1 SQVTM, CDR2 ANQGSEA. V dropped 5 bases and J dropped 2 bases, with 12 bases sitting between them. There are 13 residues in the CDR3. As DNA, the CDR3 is TGCAGCGTTTCCAGGGGATCGAACTATGGCTACACCTTC. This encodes CSVSRGSNYGYTF.

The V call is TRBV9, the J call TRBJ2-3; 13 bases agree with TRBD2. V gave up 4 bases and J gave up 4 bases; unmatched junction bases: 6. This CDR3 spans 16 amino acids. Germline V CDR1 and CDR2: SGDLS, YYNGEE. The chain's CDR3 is CASSYRLAGGADTQYF. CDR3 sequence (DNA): TGTGCCAGCAGCTACAGACTAGCGGGAGGAGCAGATACGCAGTATTTT.

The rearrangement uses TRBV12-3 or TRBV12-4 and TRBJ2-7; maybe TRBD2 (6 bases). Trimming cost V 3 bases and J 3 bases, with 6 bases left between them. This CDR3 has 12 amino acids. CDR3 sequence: CASSFGGYEQYV. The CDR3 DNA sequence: TGTGCCAGCAGTTTCGGGGGCTACGAGCAGTACGTC.

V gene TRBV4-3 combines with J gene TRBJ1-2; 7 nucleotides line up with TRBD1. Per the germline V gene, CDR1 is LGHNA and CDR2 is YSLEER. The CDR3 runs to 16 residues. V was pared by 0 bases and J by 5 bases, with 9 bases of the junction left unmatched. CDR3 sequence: CASSQDESGGLYGYTF. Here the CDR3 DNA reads TGCGCCAGCAGCCAAGATGAATCAGGGGGTCTTTATGGCTACACCTTC.

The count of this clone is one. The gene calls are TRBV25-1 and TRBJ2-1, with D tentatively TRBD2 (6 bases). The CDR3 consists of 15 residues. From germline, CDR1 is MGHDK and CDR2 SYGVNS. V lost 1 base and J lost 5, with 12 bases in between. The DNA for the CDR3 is TGTGCCAGCAGTGAATGGCGGGATATCAACAATGAGCAGTTCTTC. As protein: CASSEWRDINNEQFF.

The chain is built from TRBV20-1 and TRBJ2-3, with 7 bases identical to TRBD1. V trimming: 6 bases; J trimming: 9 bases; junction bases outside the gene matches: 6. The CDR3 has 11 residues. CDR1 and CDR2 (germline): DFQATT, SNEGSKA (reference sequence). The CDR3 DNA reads TGCAGTGCAACGACAGGGAACACGCAGTATTTT. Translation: CSATTGNTQYF.

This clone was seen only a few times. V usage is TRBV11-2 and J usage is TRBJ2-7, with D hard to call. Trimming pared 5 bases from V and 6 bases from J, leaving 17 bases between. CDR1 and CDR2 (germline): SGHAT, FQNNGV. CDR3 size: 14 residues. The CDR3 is CASSLCPEVVEQYV. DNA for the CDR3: TGTGCCAGCAGCCTGTGCCCCGAGGTCGTCGAGCAGTACGTC.